The 14 T cell receptor beta chains below were found in one sample sequenced in a study of blood T cell repertoires in COVID-19. Clones were sequenced by immunoSEQ multiplex PCR, and TCRdb holds only the in-frame ones, with some missing. The table records 150,000 to 200,000 clones, 60% to 85% of them present only once. Specimen: peripheral blood. All receptors come from a man between 60 and 75 years old with acute or convalescent COVID-19.

This clone was recorded once. The chain has TRBV9 and TRBJ2-1; D gene unclear. The CDR3 sequence is 17 residues long. Trimming left V 0 bases short and J 0 bases short, with 13 bases between. In germline, CDR1 is SGDLS, CDR2 YYNGEE. The CDR3 is CASSVGQARLSYNEQFF. CDR3 sequence (DNA): TGTGCCAGCAGCGTAGGTCAAGCCCGACTCTCCTACAATGAGCAGTTCTTC.

The CDR3 sequence is CASSPGGTGLETQYF. The CDR3 DNA reads TGTGCCAGCAGCCCAGGTGGAACCGGACTGGAGACCCAGTACTTC. The J gene is TRBJ2-5, the V gene TRBV7-2; weak D call: TRBD2 (5 bases). This CDR3 is built from 15 residues. V dropped 5 bases and J dropped 5 bases, with 18 bases sitting between them. CDR1 and CDR2 (germline): SGHTA, FQGNSA.

The chain employs TRBV6-1 and TRBJ2-1; D not certain. The CDR3 loop spans 13 amino acids. Germline CDR1 is MNHNS and CDR2 is SASEGT. The V gene lost 3 bases and the J gene lost 3 bases, with 6 bases spanning the gap. CDR3 nucleotide sequence: TGTGCCAGCAGTGACGAGGACTACAATGAGCAGTTCTTC. Amino acid sequence: CASSDEDYNEQFF.

V usage is TRBV9 and J usage is TRBJ2-7, with a weak D call TRBD1 (5 bases). Per the germline V gene, CDR1 is SGDLS and CDR2 is YYNGEE. The CDR3 has 13 amino acids. Trimming took 3 bases from V and 2 from J, leaving 9 bases between them. In nucleotides, the CDR3 is TGTGCCAGCAGCGCGGACACCGCCTACGAGCAGTACTTC. This translates into CASSADTAYEQYF.

This chain connects TRBV13 to TRBJ1-1; D not resolved. The germline CDR1 and CDR2 sequences are PRHDT and FYEKMQ (reference sequence). The V and J ends lost 0 bases and 10 bases respectively, with 12 bases between them. This CDR3 spans 13 amino acids. DNA for the CDR3: TGTGCCAGCAGCTTAGGGCGGGCTCCAGGAGCTTTCTTT. Protein: CASSLGRAPGAFF.

This CDR3 reads CAINGEGTANSPLHF. The CDR3, as DNA: TGTGCCATCAACGGCGAGGGGACTGCCAATTCACCCCTCCACTTT. The genes are TRBV10-3 and TRBJ1-6, with D possibly matching TRBD1 (5 bases). The CDR3 runs 15 residues. The V gene lost 7 bases and the J gene lost 7 bases, with 17 bases spanning the gap. Germline V gene sequence: CDR1 ENHRY, CDR2 SYGVKD.

CDR3 nucleotides: TGTGCCAGCAGCGTGGGGGGAGCGGTGGGAGAGACCCAGTACTTC. Protein sequence: CASSVGGAVGETQYF. The rearrangement joins TRBV9 to TRBJ2-5; D is possibly TRBD2 (6 bases). With 2 bases removed from V and 4 bases from J, the gap between germline ends came to 15 bases. Germline V lookup: CDR1 SGDLS, CDR2 YYNGEE. This CDR3 has 15 residues.

V gene TRBV19 combines with J gene TRBJ2-7, with 10 bases matching TRBD1. The V segment lost 5 bases and the J segment 2 bases; nucleotides outside the gene matches: 6. Germline CDR1 LNHDA, CDR2 SQIVND (reference sequence). The CDR3 extends over 15 amino acids. The CDR3 loop reads CASSAGTGETYEQYF. The CDR3 nucleotides are TGTGCCAGTAGTGCGGGGACAGGGGAAACCTACGAGCAGTACTTC.

This sequence joins TRBV6-6 and TRBJ1-1; tentatively, D is TRBD1 (6 bases). The length of the CDR3 is 15 residues. Trimming removed 5 bases at V and 0 bases at J, with 13 bases between. CDR1 is MNHNY and CDR2 is SVGAGI in the germline V gene (reference sequence). CDR3 sequence: CASSRSTGLNTEAFF. The DNA for the CDR3 is TGTGCCAGCAGTCGTTCGACAGGCCTGAACACTGAAGCTTTCTTT.

This clone was seen repeatedly, ten times or more. The J gene is TRBJ2-7, the V gene TRBV5-6, with D tentatively TRBD1 (5 bases). The CDR3 extends over 14 amino acids. CDR1 is SGHDT and CDR2 is YYEEEE in the germline V gene. V gave up 4 bases and J gave up 2 bases, with 13 bases separating them. CDR3 sequence: CASSGDRAPYEQYF. As DNA, the CDR3 is TGTGCCAGCAGCGGAGACAGAGCCCCCTACGAGCAGTACTTC.

This chain connects TRBV6-1 to TRBJ2-6; D unresolved. CDR3 length: 15 residues. Germline-derived CDR1 and CDR2 are MNHNS and SASEGT. Trimming shortened V by 2 bases and J by 1 base, and 6 bases separated the two germline ends. CDR3 amino acids: CASSELPSGANVLTF. In nucleotides, the CDR3 is TGTGCCAGCAGTGAACTTCCTTCTGGGGCCAACGTCCTGACTTTC.

This clone has more than one count but fewer than ten. The rearrangement joins TRBV5-4 to TRBJ2-2, with 8 bases fitting TRBD1. Per the germline V gene, CDR1 is SGHNT and CDR2 is YYREEE (reference sequence). This CDR3 is 13 amino acids long. With 9 bases clipped from V and 2 bases from J, the junction kept 3 bases outside the gene matches. The CDR3 sequence: CANGQGNTGELFF. The CDR3 nucleotides read TGTGCCAATGGACAGGGTAACACCGGGGAGCTGTTTTTT.

The chain has TRBV7-3 and TRBJ1-2; D not certain. The length of the CDR3 is 13 residues. Trimming pared 0 bases from V and 6 bases from J, leaving 8 bases between. Germline V lookup: CDR1 SGHTA, CDR2 FQGTGA. CDR3 sequence (DNA): TGTGCCAGCAGCTTAACGCTCGGGGATGGCTACACCTTC. This translates into CASSLTLGDGYTF.

The chain has TRBV6-1 and TRBJ1-6, with D possibly being TRBD1 (5 bases). The V gene's germline CDR1 is MNHNS and CDR2 SASEGT. The CDR3 extends over 16 amino acids. Trimming stripped 3 bases from V and 0 bases from J, with 9 bases between. CDR3 sequence (DNA): TGTGCCAGCAGTGATGTACAGGCCTCCTATAATTCACCCCTCCACTTT. Residues: CASSDVQASYNSPLHF.